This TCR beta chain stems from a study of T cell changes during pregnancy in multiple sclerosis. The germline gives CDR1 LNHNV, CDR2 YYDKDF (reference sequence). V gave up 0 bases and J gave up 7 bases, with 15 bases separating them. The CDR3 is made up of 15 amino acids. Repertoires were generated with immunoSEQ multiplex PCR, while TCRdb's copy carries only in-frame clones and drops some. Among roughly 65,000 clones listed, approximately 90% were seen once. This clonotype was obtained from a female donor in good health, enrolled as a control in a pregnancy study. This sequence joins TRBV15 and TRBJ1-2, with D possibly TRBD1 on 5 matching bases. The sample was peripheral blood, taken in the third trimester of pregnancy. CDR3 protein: CATSRDQAGQTGYTF. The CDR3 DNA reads TGTGCCACCAGCAGAGATCAGGCAGGGCAGACTGGCTACACCTTC.